What follows is one T cell receptor (beta chain) and its context. Here immunoSEQ multiplex PCR was the method, and the copy in TCRdb shows in-frame clones only, minus some. The sample lists tens of thousands of clones, more than 85% occurring once. These data originate in a study of technical replicates of blood from several donors. Trimming cost V 5 bases and J 3 bases, with 8 bases left between them. Germline-derived CDR1 and CDR2 are SNHLY and FYNNEI. The CDR3 covers 12 residues. The chain employs TRBV2 and TRBJ2-7; D uncertain. The TCR was taken from a human donor in good health. The sequenced material came from T cells isolated from PBMCs. The CDR3 DNA sequence: TGTGCCAGCAGTTCCCGTAACTACGAGCAGTACTTC. As protein: CASSSRNYEQYF.